This entry lists 19 T cell receptor beta chains sequenced from one sample in a study of blood T cell repertoires in COVID-19. TCRdb's table, derived via immunoSEQ multiplex PCR, lists solely in-frame clones and lacks some. Of just over 250,000 clones listed, 88% are singletons. Source material: peripheral blood. The source is an older woman with COVID-19, enrolled during active disease.

The chain recombines TRBV30 with TRBJ2-7, with 7 bases fitting TRBD2. Per the germline V gene, CDR1 is GTSNPN and CDR2 is SVGIG (reference sequence). Trimming at V came to 2 bases and at J to 2 bases, leaving 6 bases not matched to a gene. CDR3 size: 14 residues. The CDR3 spells CAWSRQGGTYEQYF. CDR3 DNA sequence: TGTGCCTGGAGTCGGCAGGGAGGGACCTACGAGCAGTACTTC.

The chain recombines TRBV6-5 with TRBJ1-1; 7 bases are shared with TRBD1. J was trimmed by 0 bases and V by 5 bases; bases with no gene match: 3. There are 14 residues in the CDR3. The germline V gene has CDR1 MNHEY and CDR2 SVGAGI. The CDR3 reads CASSRDRMNTEAFF. CDR3 in DNA: TGTGCCAGCAGTCGGGACAGAATGAACACTGAAGCTTTCTTT.

V usage is TRBV9 and J usage is TRBJ2-7, with 9 bases fitting TRBD1. This CDR3 is built from 13 residues. Germline V gene lookup returns CDR1 SGDLS and CDR2 YYNGEE. The V and J ends lost 4 bases and 6 bases, in that order; junction bases with no gene match: 5. The CDR3 spells CASSLTGGSEQYF. The CDR3 DNA reads TGTGCCAGCAGCCTAACAGGGGGCAGCGAGCAGTACTTC.

V usage is TRBV15 and J usage is TRBJ1-1; no reliable D call. The CDR3 has 13 amino acids. Trimming stripped 0 bases from V and 5 bases from J, with 7 bases between. Germline CDR1 is LNHNV and CDR2 is YYDKDF (reference sequence). The CDR3 nucleotides read TGTGCCACCAGCAGAGATACGGGAACTGAAGCTTTCTTT. Residues: CATSRDTGTEAFF.

The chain carries TRBV13 and TRBJ2-1; TRBD2 is a possible D gene (6 bases). V gave up 5 bases and J gave up 6 bases, with 11 bases separating them. Germline loops: CDR1 PRHDT, CDR2 FYEKMQ (reference sequence). This CDR3 region has 13 residues. This CDR3 is CASSAGTLNEQFF. As DNA, the CDR3 is TGTGCCAGCAGCGCGGGAACTCTCAATGAGCAGTTCTTC.

The rearrangement uses TRBV7-8 and TRBJ2-7; TRBD1 is a possible D gene (6 bases). CDR3 size: 13 residues. V lost 6 bases, J lost 7 bases, and 16 bases lay in between. Germline values: CDR1 SGHVS, CDR2 FQNEAQ. The CDR3 sequence is CASRNTGSGEQYF. The CDR3 nucleotides are TGTGCCAGCAGGAACACAGGGTCCGGGGAGCAGTACTTC.

The rearrangement uses TRBV30 and TRBJ2-1; tentatively, D is TRBD1 (6 bases). Germline values: CDR1 GTSNPN, CDR2 SVGIG (reference sequence). With 4 bases removed from V and 5 bases from J, the gap between germline ends came to 18 bases. The CDR3 contains 15 residues. The CDR3 nucleotides read TGTGCCTGGACCTCCTTAGGGGGAATCCACAATGAGCAGTTCTTC. Translated, it gives CAWTSLGGIHNEQFF.

V gene TRBV18 combines with J gene TRBJ2-1; 13 bases fit TRBD2. Unmatched junction bases numbered 0, after V lost 0 bases and J lost 7 bases. CDR1 and CDR2 from the germline V gene are KGHSH and LQKENI. CDR3 size: 15 residues. This chain's CDR3 is CASSPPGLAGNEQFF. The CDR3 DNA sequence: TGTGCCAGCTCACCACCGGGACTAGCGGGAAATGAGCAGTTCTTC.

CDR3 nucleotides: TGTGCCAGCAGCCCGACTAGCGATGAGACCCAGTACTTC. Encoded protein: CASSPTSDETQYF. This chain links TRBV12-3 or TRBV12-4 with TRBJ2-5; 8 bases are a match to TRBD2. The J segment lost 5 bases and the V segment lost 6 bases, leaving 5 bases of the junction unmatched. The CDR3 has 13 residues.

This clone was seen only a few times. CDR3 coding DNA: TGTGCCAGCAGAACAGGGGGCTCCTATGGCTACACCTTC. Encoded protein: CASRTGGSYGYTF. The gene calls are TRBV5-6 and TRBJ1-2; 9 bases match TRBD1. Germline V gene lookup returns CDR1 SGHDT and CDR2 YYEEEE. This CDR3 is 13 amino acids long. J gave up 4 bases and V 5 bases, and 3 bases lay outside the gene matches. Together with reference TRBV5-6 and TRBJ1-2, the CDR3 gives the full variable domain: DAGVTQSPTHLIKTRGQQVTLRCSPKSGHDTVSWYQQALGQGPQFIFQYYEEEERQRGNFPDRFSGHQFPNYSSELNVNALLLGDSALYLCASRTGGSYGYTFGSGTRLTVV.

The V and J genes are TRBV5-4 and TRBJ2-7; 7 positions agree with TRBD1. The V and J ends lost 1 base and 6 bases, in that order; junction bases with no gene match: 10. From germline, CDR1 is SGHNT and CDR2 YYREEE (reference sequence). The CDR3 runs to 15 residues. This CDR3 reads CASSLSRGNLIEQYF. CDR3 DNA sequence: TGTGCCAGCAGCTTGAGCAGGGGGAACCTCATCGAGCAGTACTTC. Variable domain in full (rest from reference TRBV5-4 and TRBJ2-7): ETGVTQSPTHLIKTRGQQVTLRCSSQSGHNTVSWYQQALGQGPQFIFQYYREEENGRGNFPPRFSGLQFPNYSSELNVNALELDDSALYLCASSLSRGNLIEQYFGPGTRLTVT.

The rearrangement joins TRBV12-3 or TRBV12-4 to TRBJ1-3; D is ambiguous. V was clipped by 3 bases and J by 6 bases, with 6 bases between them. The CDR3 covers 12 residues. The CDR3 sequence: CASSFGENTIYF. CDR3 nucleotides: TGTGCCAGCAGTTTCGGGGAAAACACCATATATTTT.

The chain uses TRBV11-2 and TRBJ1-2; tentatively, D is TRBD1 (5 bases). CDR1 and CDR2 (germline): SGHAT, FQNNGV. The V end lost 5 bases, the J end lost 7 bases, and 17 bases lay between the germline ends. The CDR3 is 14 residues long. CDR3 in amino acids: CASSPQVFGSGYTF. DNA of the CDR3: TGTGCCAGCAGCCCACAGGTTTTCGGGAGTGGCTACACCTTC.

The V and J genes are TRBV28 and TRBJ2-6; D is ambiguous. V was clipped by 7 bases and J by 2 bases, with 6 bases between them. Germline values: CDR1 MDHEN, CDR2 SYDVKM. The CDR3 contains 13 residues. Here the CDR3 DNA reads TGTGCCAGCACAGTGCCTGGGGCCAACGTCCTGACTTTC. This gives the protein CASTVPGANVLTF.

The gene calls are TRBV27 and TRBJ2-1; 8 bases agree with TRBD1. Germline V gene sequence: CDR1 MNHEY, CDR2 SMNVEV (reference sequence). The CDR3 covers 18 residues. V lost 7 bases and J lost 7; bases outside the gene matches: 21. CDR3 in DNA: TGTGCCAGCACCGGACAGGGTAGCTCTCTGGGGAGTATGAATGAGCAGTTCTTC. It codes for CASTGQGSSLGSMNEQFF.

The rearrangement links TRBV19 to TRBJ1-1; D is possibly TRBD1 (5 bases). Deletions cut 3 bases from V and 2 bases from J, with 7 bases between. Germline V gene sequence: CDR1 LNHDA, CDR2 SQIVND (reference sequence). CDR3 length: 13 residues. The CDR3 DNA follows: TGTGCCAGTAGTATTGGGGCCAACACTGAAGCTTTCTTT. Encoded protein: CASSIGANTEAFF.

The chain links TRBV3-1 (or the pseudogene TRBV3-2) to TRBJ2-3; D call uncertain. Between the trimmed V and J ends, which lost 1 base and 4 bases, there was a span of 6 bases. The CDR3 is 13 residues long. CDR1 is LGHDT and CDR2 is YNNKEL in the germline V gene (reference sequence). The CDR3 DNA sequence: TGTGCCAGCAGCCAAGCATGGCCAGATACGCAGTATTTT. Translation: CASSQAWPDTQYF.

The V call is TRBV2, the J call TRBJ1-3; unclear D gene. Trimming removed 5 bases at V and 1 base at J, with 15 bases between. The germline gives CDR1 SNHLY, CDR2 FYNNEI. This CDR3 is built from 16 residues. The CDR3 DNA sequence: TGTGCCAGCAGTATAACCGGGAGAGGATCTGGAAACACCATATATTTT. This gives the protein CASSITGRGSGNTIYF.

The chain couples TRBV9 to TRBJ1-3, with a weak D call TRBD1 (5 bases). The CDR3 is 17 residues long. Trimming took off 4 bases at V and 2 bases at J, with 19 bases between the two ends. Germline CDR1 SGDLS, CDR2 YYNGEE. As DNA, the CDR3 is TGTGCCAGCAGCACTTCAGGGAATGCCCCTCCTGGAAACACCATATATTTT. It translates to CASSTSGNAPPGNTIYF.